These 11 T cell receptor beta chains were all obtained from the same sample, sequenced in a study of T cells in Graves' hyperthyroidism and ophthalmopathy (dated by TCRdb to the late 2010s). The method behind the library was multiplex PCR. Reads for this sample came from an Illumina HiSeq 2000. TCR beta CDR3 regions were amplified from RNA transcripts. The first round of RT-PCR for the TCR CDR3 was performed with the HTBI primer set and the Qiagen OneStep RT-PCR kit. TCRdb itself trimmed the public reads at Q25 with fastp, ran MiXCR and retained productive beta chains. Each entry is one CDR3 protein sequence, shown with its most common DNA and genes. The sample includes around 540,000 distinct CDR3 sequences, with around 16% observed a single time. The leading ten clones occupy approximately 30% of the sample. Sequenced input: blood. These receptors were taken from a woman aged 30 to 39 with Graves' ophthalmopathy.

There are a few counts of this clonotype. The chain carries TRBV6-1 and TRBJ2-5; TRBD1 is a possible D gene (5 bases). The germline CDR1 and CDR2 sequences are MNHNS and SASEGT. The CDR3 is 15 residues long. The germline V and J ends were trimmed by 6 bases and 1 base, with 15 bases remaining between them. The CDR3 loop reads CASSRGRVPQETQYF. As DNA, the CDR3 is TGTGCCAGCAGCCGAGGCAGGGTTCCCCAAGAGACCCAGTACTTC.

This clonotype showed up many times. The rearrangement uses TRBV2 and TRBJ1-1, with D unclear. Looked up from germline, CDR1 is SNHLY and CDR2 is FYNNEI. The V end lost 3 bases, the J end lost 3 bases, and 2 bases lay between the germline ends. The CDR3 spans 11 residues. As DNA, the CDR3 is TGTGCCAGCAGTGAGGACACTGAAGCTTTCTTT. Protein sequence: CASSEDTEAFF.

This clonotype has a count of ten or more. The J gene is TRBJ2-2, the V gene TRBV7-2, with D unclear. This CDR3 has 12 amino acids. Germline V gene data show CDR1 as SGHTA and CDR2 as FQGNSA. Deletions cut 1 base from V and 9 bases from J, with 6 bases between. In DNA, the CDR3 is TGTGCCAGCAGCTTAGTCGTCAGGGAGCTGTTTTTT. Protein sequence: CASSLVVRELFF.

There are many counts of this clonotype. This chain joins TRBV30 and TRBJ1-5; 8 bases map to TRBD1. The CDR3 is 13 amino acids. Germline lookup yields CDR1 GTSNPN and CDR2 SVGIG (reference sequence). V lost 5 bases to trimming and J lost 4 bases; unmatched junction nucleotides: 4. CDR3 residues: CAWGQGYNQPQHF. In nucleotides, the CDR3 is TGTGCCTGGGGACAGGGTTATAATCAGCCCCAGCATTTT.

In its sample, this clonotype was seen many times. DNA of the CDR3: TGTGCCAGCAGTTACGTCGGCGTTGAAGATACGCAGTATTTT. Its translation: CASSYVGVEDTQYF. The chain is built from TRBV6-2 or TRBV6-3 and TRBJ2-3; no reliable D call. With 2 bases removed from V and 5 bases from J, the gap between germline ends came to 11 bases. Germline-derived CDR1 and CDR2 are MNHEY and SVGEGT. The length of the CDR3 is 14 residues.

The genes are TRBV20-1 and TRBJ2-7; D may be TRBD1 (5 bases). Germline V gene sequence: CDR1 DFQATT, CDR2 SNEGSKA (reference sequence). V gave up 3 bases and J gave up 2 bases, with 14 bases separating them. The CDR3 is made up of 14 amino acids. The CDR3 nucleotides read TGCAGTGCTAGTGTCCTCGTAGGGGCCTACGAGCAGTACTTC. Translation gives CSASVLVGAYEQYF.

The DNA for the CDR3 is TGTGCCAGCAGCCAAGTTCTGAATACCTACGAGCAGTACTTC. Protein product: CASSQVLNTYEQYF. The chain links TRBV3-1 to TRBJ2-7; D is uncertain. This CDR3 has 14 amino acids. CDR1 and CDR2 from the germline V gene are LGHDT and YNNKEL (reference sequence). V shed 1 base and J shed 2 bases, with 9 bases lying between them.

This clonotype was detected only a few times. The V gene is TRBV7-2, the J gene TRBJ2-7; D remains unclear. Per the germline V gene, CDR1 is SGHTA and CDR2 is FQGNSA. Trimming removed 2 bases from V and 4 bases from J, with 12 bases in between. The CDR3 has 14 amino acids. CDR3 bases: TGTGCCAGCAGCTTAAGTTTAGAATTTTACGAGCAGTACTTC. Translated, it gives CASSLSLEFYEQYF.

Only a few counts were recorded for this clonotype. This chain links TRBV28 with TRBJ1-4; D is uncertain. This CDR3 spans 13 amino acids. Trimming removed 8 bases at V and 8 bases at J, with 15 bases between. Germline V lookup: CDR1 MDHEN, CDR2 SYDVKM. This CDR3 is CASDPGQREKLFF. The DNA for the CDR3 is TGTGCCAGCGATCCAGGTCAACGCGAAAAACTGTTTTTT.

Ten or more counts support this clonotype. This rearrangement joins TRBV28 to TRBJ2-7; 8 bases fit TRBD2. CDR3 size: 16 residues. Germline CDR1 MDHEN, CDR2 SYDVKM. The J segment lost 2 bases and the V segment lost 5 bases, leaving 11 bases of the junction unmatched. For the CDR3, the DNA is TGTGCCAGCAGTCCGTTGGGAGCGGGAGCCCCCTACGAGCAGTACTTC. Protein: CASSPLGAGAPYEQYF.

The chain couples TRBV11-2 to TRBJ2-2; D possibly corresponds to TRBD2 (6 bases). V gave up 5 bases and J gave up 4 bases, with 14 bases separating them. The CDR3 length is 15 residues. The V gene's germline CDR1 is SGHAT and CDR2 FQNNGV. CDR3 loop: CASSLIRESTGELFF. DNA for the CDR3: TGTGCCAGCAGCCTTATACGGGAGAGCACCGGGGAGCTGTTTTTT.